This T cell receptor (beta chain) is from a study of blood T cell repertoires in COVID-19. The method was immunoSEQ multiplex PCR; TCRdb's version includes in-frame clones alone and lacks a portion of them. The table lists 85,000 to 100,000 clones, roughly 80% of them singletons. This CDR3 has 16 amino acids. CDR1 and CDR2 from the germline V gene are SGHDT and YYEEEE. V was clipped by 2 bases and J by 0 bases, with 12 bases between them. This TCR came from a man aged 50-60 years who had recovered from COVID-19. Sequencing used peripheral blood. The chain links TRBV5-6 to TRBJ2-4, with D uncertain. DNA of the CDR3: TGTGCCAGCAGCTTTCGGGTGGAGCTAGCCAAAAACATTCAGTACTTC. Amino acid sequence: CASSFRVELAKNIQYF.